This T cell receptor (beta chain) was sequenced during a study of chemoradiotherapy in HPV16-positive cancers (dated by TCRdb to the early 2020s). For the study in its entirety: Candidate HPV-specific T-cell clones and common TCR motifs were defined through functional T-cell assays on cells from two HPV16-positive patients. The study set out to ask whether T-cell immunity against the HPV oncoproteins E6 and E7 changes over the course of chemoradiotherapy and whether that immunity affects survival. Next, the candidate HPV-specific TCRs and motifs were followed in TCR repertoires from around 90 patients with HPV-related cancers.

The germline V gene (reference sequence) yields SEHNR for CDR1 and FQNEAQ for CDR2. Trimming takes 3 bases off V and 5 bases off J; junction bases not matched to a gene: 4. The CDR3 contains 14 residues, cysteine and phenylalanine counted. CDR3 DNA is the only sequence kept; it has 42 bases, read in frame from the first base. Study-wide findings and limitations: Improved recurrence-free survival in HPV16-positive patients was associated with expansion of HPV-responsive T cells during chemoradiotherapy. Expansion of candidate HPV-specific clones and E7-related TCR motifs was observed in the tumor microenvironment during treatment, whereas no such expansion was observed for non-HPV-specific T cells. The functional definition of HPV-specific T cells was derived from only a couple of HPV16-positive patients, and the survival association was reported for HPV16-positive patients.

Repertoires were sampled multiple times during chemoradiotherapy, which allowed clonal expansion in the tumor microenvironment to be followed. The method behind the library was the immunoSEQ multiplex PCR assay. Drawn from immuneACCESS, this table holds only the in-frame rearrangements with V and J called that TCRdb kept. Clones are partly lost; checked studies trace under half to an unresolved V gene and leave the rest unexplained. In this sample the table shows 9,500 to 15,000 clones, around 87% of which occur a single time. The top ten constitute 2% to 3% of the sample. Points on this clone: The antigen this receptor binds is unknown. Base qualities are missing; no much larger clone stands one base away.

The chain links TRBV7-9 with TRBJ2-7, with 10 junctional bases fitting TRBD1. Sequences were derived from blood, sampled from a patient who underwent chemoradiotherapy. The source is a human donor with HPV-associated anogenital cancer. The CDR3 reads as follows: CASSFLDRGNEQYF. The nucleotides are TGTGCCAGCAGCTTCTTGGACAGGGGGAACGAGCAGTACTTC.